The clone carrying this T cell receptor (beta chain) was recorded many times. Its antigen is not known. The sample comes from a study of T cells in Graves' hyperthyroidism and ophthalmopathy. Study conclusions and caveats: For ophthalmopathy, model prediction preceded onset by a median 6.5 months.

Regions amplified from RNA transcripts were the TCR beta CDR3 regions. Carried out on the TCR CDR3, a first-round RT-PCR used the HTBI primer set. Using its own MiXCR run on the multiplex PCR reads, TCRdb lists one record per CDR3 protein. The sample contains about 380,000 distinct CDR3 sequences, approximately 13% of which appear only once. Germline CDR1 and CDR2: SGHNT and YENEEA. The CDR3 covers 14 residues. The germline V and J ends were trimmed by 5 bases and 1 base, with 9 bases remaining between them. Source material: blood. The sequence derives from a man aged 25 to 40 with Graves' hyperthyroidism that later progressed to Graves' ophthalmopathy. The chain uses TRBV11-3 and TRBJ2-4; D call uncertain. The CDR3 DNA follows: TGTGCCAGCAGCCCATACTGGGCCAAAAACATTCAGTACTTC. Translation gives CASSPYWAKNIQYF.